This T cell receptor (beta chain) emerged from a study of T cells after yellow fever vaccination. This clonotype was detected ten times or more. The target antigen is unknown. As TCR cDNA was made by 5'RACE template switching, a universal primer site and UMIs were added. TCRdb reanalysed the 5' RACE reads using MiXCR and keeps one entry per CDR3 protein. The repertoire includes more than 55,000 distinct CDR3 sequences, 6% to 7.5% of them detected once, and 35% to 40% sits in the top ten. Study observations and caveats: By day 5 rather than day 15, the secondary response had peaked, though it was weaker.

The CDR3 loop spans 16 amino acids. J was trimmed by 6 bases and V by 4 bases; bases with no gene match: 9. CDR1 is SGHVS, CDR2 FQNEAQ, per germline. This material consisted of CD8+ T cells sorted from PBMCs, taken 15 days after the yellow fever booster vaccination. The chain has TRBV7-8 and TRBJ2-2, with TRBD1 identical over 9 bases. This clonotype was sampled from a man between 25 and 39 years old who received the YFV17D yellow fever vaccine. The CDR3 sequence is CASSSRDRVLSGELFF. Written as DNA, the CDR3 is TGTGCCAGCAGCTCCCGGGACAGGGTTCTTTCCGGGGAGCTGTTTTTT. The full variable domain, completed using reference TRBV7-8 and TRBJ2-2, is GAGVSQSPRYKVAKRGQDVALRCDPISGHVSLFWYQQALGQGPEFLTYFQNEAQLDKSGLPSDRFFAERPEGSVSTLKIQRTQQEDSAVYLCASSSRDRVLSGELFFGEGSRLTVL.